The clone carrying this T cell receptor beta chain was detected ten times or more. The antigen is not known. These data originate in a study of early T cells in non-severe SARS-CoV-2 infection. About the study: Sequencing used unsorted whole-blood bulk RNA, so chains lack pairing. General study findings and limits: The study's VDJdb matching favored anti-spike CD8 responses and missed private and CD4 specificities.

Unique molecular identifiers were attached to individual cDNA molecules. TCRdb redid the calling of the 5' RACE reads with MiXCR, one entry per CDR3 protein. In the table there are 65,000 to 75,000 distinct CDR3 sequences, roughly 4.5% of which are singletons. Trimming removed 7 bases from V and 1 base from J, with 10 bases in between. Germline CDR1 MNHEY, CDR2 SVGAGI. The CDR3 is 14 residues long. This TCR was recovered from an adult who was a healthcare worker with PCR-confirmed SARS-CoV-2 infection or an uninfected control (not recorded which). The donor label of this sample is uncertain. The chain joins TRBV6-5 to TRBJ1-4, with D unresolved. The sequencing used whole blood, collected at baseline. CDR3 region: CASKPGLTNEKLFF. The CDR3 DNA reads TGTGCCAGCAAACCAGGACTAACTAATGAAAAACTGTTTTTT.